These 25 T cell receptor beta chains were all obtained from the same sample, sequenced in a study of identical twins. TCRdb ran MiXCR on the 5' RACE reads and lists one entry per CDR3 protein. Altogether hundreds of thousands of distinct CDR3 sequences are present, 8.6% being singletons, with the ten largest covering approximately 0.94%. The same data also went into a second study, on yellow fever vaccine responses in identical twins.

The specimen sequenced was PBMCs. These receptors originate from a woman aged 18 to 35 in good health.

V is TRBV27 and J is TRBJ2-7; 8 bases align to TRBD1. The V gene's germline CDR1 is MNHEY and CDR2 SMNVEV (reference sequence). Trimming removed 5 bases from V and 7 bases from J; junction bases left unmatched: 19. The CDR3 length is 17 residues. The CDR3 sequence: CASSPDRGWLGGDEQYF. The CDR3 nucleotides read TGTGCCAGCAGTCCAGACAGGGGCTGGCTAGGTGGGGATGAGCAGTACTTC.

This clonotype was detected a few times. This chain links TRBV13 with TRBJ2-2; 9 nucleotides agree with TRBD1. The CDR3 extends over 16 amino acids. Germline-derived CDR1 and CDR2 are PRHDT and FYEKMQ (reference sequence). The V and J ends lost 5 bases and 5 bases, in that order; junction bases with no gene match: 9. The CDR3 DNA reads TGTGCCAGCAGCGTAACCGGGACAGGGTGGACCGGGGAGCTGTTTTTT. Its protein is CASSVTGTGWTGELFF.

This clonotype was seen a handful of times. The rearrangement joins TRBV7-9 to TRBJ2-5; D tentatively reads TRBD1 or TRBD2 (7 bases each). CDR1 and CDR2 (germline): SEHNR, FQNEAQ (reference sequence). This CDR3 has 14 amino acids. V lost 4 bases to trimming and J lost 5 bases, with 14 bases between them. CDR3 loop: CASSSGGGGETQYF. The CDR3 DNA is TGTGCCAGCAGCTCGGGGGGAGGGGGCGAGACCCAGTACTTC. Full variable domain (remainder filled in from reference TRBV7-9 and TRBJ2-5): DTGVSQNPRHKITKRGQNVTFRCDPISEHNRLYWYRQTLGQGPEFLTYFQNEAQLEKSRLLSDRFSAERPKGSFSTLEIQRTEQGDSAMYLCASSSGGGGETQYFGPGTRLLVL.

This clonotype was found a few times. The chain links TRBV27 to TRBJ2-7, with no clear D. The CDR3 has 14 amino acids. V was clipped by 5 bases and J by 2 bases, with 13 bases between them. Germline V gene data show CDR1 as MNHEY and CDR2 as SMNVEV (reference sequence). The CDR3 region has the DNA TGTGCCAGCAGTCCGGTGGGCGTCGCCTACGAGCAGTACTTC. The encoded protein is CASSPVGVAYEQYF.

The chain joins TRBV27 to TRBJ1-4; no clear D gene. V was pared by 4 bases and J by 8 bases, with 17 bases between. Germline CDR1 reads MNHEY; CDR2 reads SMNVEV (reference sequence). This CDR3 has 15 residues. The CDR3 DNA sequence: TGTGCCAGCAGTTACCGGCCAGCCGGTGGGGAAAAACTGTTTTTT. Translation: CASSYRPAGGEKLFF. Using reference TRBV27 and TRBJ1-4 for the parts outside the CDR3, the full variable domain is EAQVTQNPRYLITVTGKKLTVTCSQNMNHEYMSWYRQDPGLGLRQIYYSMNVEVTDKGDVPEGYKVSRKEKRNFPLILESPSPNQTSLYFCASSYRPAGGEKLFFGSGTQLSVL.

The chain couples TRBV7-9 to TRBJ1-2, with D tentatively TRBD1 (5 bases). This CDR3 region has 14 residues. From germline, CDR1 is SEHNR and CDR2 FQNEAQ (reference sequence). V dropped 2 bases and J dropped 7 bases, with 14 bases sitting between them. The chain's CDR3 is CASSLSGDGGGYTF. CDR3 nucleotides: TGTGCCAGCAGCTTATCTGGGGACGGCGGTGGCTACACCTTC.

The table lists this clonotype with a few counts. The V and J genes are TRBV4-3 and TRBJ2-1, with TRBD2 identical over 10 bases. The CDR3 extends over 16 amino acids. Germline V gene data show CDR1 as LGHNA and CDR2 as YSLEER. V lost 2 bases to trimming and J lost 4 bases; unmatched junction nucleotides: 5. CDR3 sequence reads: CASSQFTSGDYNEQFF. The CDR3 nucleotides read TGCGCCAGCAGCCAATTTACTAGCGGGGATTACAATGAGCAGTTCTTC.

This clonotype has only a few counts. The chain uses TRBV11-2 and TRBJ2-7; either TRBD1 or TRBD2 may fit D (5 bases each). This CDR3 comprises 15 residues. In germline, CDR1 is SGHAT, CDR2 FQNNGV. The germline V and J ends were trimmed by 2 bases and 0 bases, with 11 bases remaining between them. The CDR3 region has the DNA TGTGCCAGCAGCTTACCCGGGGACCTCTCCTACGAGCAGTACTTC. This sequence encodes CASSLPGDLSYEQYF. Full variable domain (remainder filled in from reference TRBV11-2 and TRBJ2-7): EAGVAQSPRYKIIEKRQSVAFWCNPISGHATLYWYQQILGQGPKLLIQFQNNGVVDDSQLPKDRFSAERLKGVDSTLKIQPAKLEDSAVYLCASSLPGDLSYEQYFGPGTRLTVT.

This clonotype showed up many times. The V call is TRBV7-9, the J call TRBJ1-1; TRBD1 aligns across 8 bases. The trim removed 5 bases at V and 1 base at J, leaving 6 bases unmatched. Germline V gene lookup returns CDR1 SEHNR and CDR2 FQNEAQ (reference sequence). This CDR3 contains 15 residues. The CDR3 spells CASSLWTGKNTEAFF. The CDR3 nucleotides read TGTGCCAGCAGCCTCTGGACAGGGAAGAACACTGAAGCTTTCTTT.

This clonotype was picked up a small number of times. The chain has TRBV15 and TRBJ1-4; a weak D match, TRBD1 (5 bases). The CDR3 runs 14 residues. Germline values: CDR1 LNHNV, CDR2 YYDKDF (reference sequence). Between the trimmed V and J ends, which lost 0 bases and 7 bases, there was a span of 9 bases. CDR3 protein: CATSRDLGGEKLFF. In nucleotides, the CDR3 is TGTGCCACCAGCAGAGATTTGGGGGGTGAAAAACTGTTTTTT.

The rearrangement links TRBV29-1 to TRBJ1-1, with D possibly matching TRBD1 (5 bases). The V end lost 6 bases, the J end lost 8 bases, and 13 bases lay between the germline ends. The CDR3 contains 11 residues. Germline CDR1 SQVTM, CDR2 ANQGSEA. The CDR3 reads CSVLGTLEAFF. For the CDR3, the DNA is TGCAGCGTACTCGGGACGCTGGAAGCTTTCTTT.

This sequence joins TRBV20-1 and TRBJ1-5; tentative D call: TRBD1 (6 bases). Germline CDR1 DFQATT, CDR2 SNEGSKA (reference sequence). V shed 2 bases and J shed 4 bases, with 15 bases lying between them. The CDR3 runs to 15 residues. CDR3 nucleotides: TGCAGTGCTAGACCCGGACGGGGGGCAAATCAGCCCCAGCATTTT. Its protein is CSARPGRGANQPQHF.

There are many counts of this clonotype. The chain links TRBV6-2 or TRBV6-3 to TRBJ2-1, with 8 positions matching TRBD2. The CDR3 runs to 13 residues. Germline CDR1 reads MNHEY; CDR2 reads SVGEGT. V shed 7 bases, J shed 8 bases, and the junction held 7 bases outside the gene matches. The CDR3 is CASKTPGGDEQFF. For the CDR3, the DNA is TGTGCCAGCAAAACCCCGGGGGGGGATGAGCAGTTCTTC.

At least ten counts were recorded for this clonotype. The V call is TRBV29-1, the J call TRBJ2-1; D is ambiguous. Trimming took off 2 bases at V and 4 bases at J, with 9 bases between the two ends. The CDR3 length is 13 residues. Germline CDR1 reads SQVTM; CDR2 reads ANQGSEA. The chain's CDR3 is CSVELRSYNEQFF. As DNA, the CDR3 is TGCAGCGTTGAATTGAGGTCTTACAATGAGCAGTTCTTC.

Many counts were recorded for this clonotype. The gene calls are TRBV4-1 and TRBJ2-5; TRBD2 is a possible D gene (5 bases). CDR1 and CDR2 (germline): MGHRA, YSYEKL. CDR3 size: 16 residues. V was trimmed by 3 bases and J by 2 bases, leaving 16 bases between them. CDR3 nucleotides: TGCGCCAGCAGCCAGATTTACGGGGTCGATCAAGAGACCCAGTACTTC. Amino acids: CASSQIYGVDQETQYF.

J is TRBJ1-1 and V is TRBV27; D possibly corresponds to TRBD1 (6 bases). The germline V gene has CDR1 MNHEY and CDR2 SMNVEV (reference sequence). CDR3 length: 15 residues. V was cut by 5 bases and J by 7 bases, with 20 bases left in between. The CDR3 loop is CASSPPRTATIEAFF. The CDR3 bases are TGTGCCAGCAGTCCCCCACGGACAGCGACCATTGAAGCTTTCTTT.

V and J are TRBV6-1 and TRBJ2-3, with TRBD2 matching over 12 bases. CDR3 length: 16 amino acids. J was trimmed by 4 bases and V by 6 bases; bases with no gene match: 8. Germline V gene sequence: CDR1 MNHNS, CDR2 SASEGT. CDR3 nucleotides: TGTGCCAGCAGCCCCTCCTGGACTAGCGGGGCAGATACGCAGTATTTT. Amino acid sequence: CASSPSWTSGADTQYF.

The V and J genes are TRBV25-1 and TRBJ2-3; TRBD1 matches 11 bases. In germline, CDR1 is MGHDK, CDR2 SYGVNS. This CDR3 is 16 amino acids long. The ends lost 4 bases at V and 5 bases at J; junction bases unmatched: 8. CDR3 DNA sequence: TGTGCCAGCAGTGGACCCCGGGACAGGGGGGAAGATACGCAGTATTTT. It is translated as CASSGPRDRGEDTQYF.

This clonotype appeared a few times. The genes are TRBV7-8 and TRBJ2-5; 11 bases line up with TRBD2. The ends lost 5 bases at V and 1 base at J; junction bases unmatched: 3. This CDR3 spans 15 amino acids. Germline V gene lookup returns CDR1 SGHVS and CDR2 FQNEAQ. CDR3 loop: CASSTGTSGQETQYF. The CDR3 DNA reads as TGTGCCAGCAGCACCGGGACTAGCGGCCAAGAGACCCAGTACTTC.

This clonotype appeared a few times. The rearrangement joins TRBV5-1 to TRBJ2-1; 11 bases align to TRBD2. Trimming cost V 3 bases and J 7 bases; bases outside gene matches: 12. The CDR3 extends over 17 amino acids. Germline values: CDR1 SGHRS, CDR2 YFSETQ. CDR3 protein: CASSYPSLAGGMNEQFF. Here the CDR3 DNA reads TGCGCCAGCAGCTACCCTTCTTTAGCGGGGGGGATGAATGAGCAGTTCTTC.

The rearrangement uses TRBV6-5 and TRBJ2-7, with D maybe TRBD2 (5 bases). The V and J ends lost 3 bases and 3 bases respectively, with 12 bases between them. The germline V gene has CDR1 MNHEY and CDR2 SVGAGI. CDR3 length: 14 amino acids. In nucleotides, the CDR3 is TGTGCCAGCAGTTATGGACTCGGGGACTACGAGCAGTACTTC. Residues: CASSYGLGDYEQYF.

The sample holds a few counts of this clonotype. This chain links TRBV7-2 with TRBJ2-3, with 7 bases lining up with TRBD2. Germline V gives CDR1 SGHTA, CDR2 FQGNSA. V was clipped by 1 base and J by 5 bases; unmatched bases: 3. This CDR3 comprises 14 residues. CDR3: CASSLDLAEDTQYF. In DNA, the CDR3 is TGTGCCAGCAGCTTAGACCTAGCGGAAGATACGCAGTATTTT.

The V and J genes are TRBV12-3 or TRBV12-4 and TRBJ2-1; 7 bases agree with TRBD1. J gave up 6 bases and V 3 bases, and 2 bases lay outside the gene matches. The CDR3 extends over 13 amino acids. CDR3 sequence: CASSFTGANEQFF. The DNA for the CDR3 is TGTGCCAGCAGTTTTACAGGGGCCAATGAGCAGTTCTTC.

This clonotype showed up just a few times. The chain combines TRBV4-1 with TRBJ2-5; TRBD2 aligns across 14 bases. Per germline, CDR1 MGHRA and CDR2 YSYEKL. The V and J ends lost 4 bases and 4 bases, in that order; junction bases with no gene match: 5. The CDR3 has 16 residues. The CDR3 nucleotides read TGCGCCAGCAGCCCCCGGACTAGCGGGAGGCGAGAGACCCAGTACTTC. This codes for CASSPRTSGRRETQYF.

This clonotype was picked up many times. Here the CDR3 DNA reads TGCAGTGCTAGAGGTCAGGGTAATGAAAAACTGTTTTTT. Protein: CSARGQGNEKLFF. The chain uses TRBV20-1 and TRBJ1-4; TRBD1 might be the D (5 bases). The CDR3 contains 13 residues. V lost 1 base and J lost 4, with 7 bases in between. From germline, CDR1 is DFQATT and CDR2 SNEGSKA (reference sequence).